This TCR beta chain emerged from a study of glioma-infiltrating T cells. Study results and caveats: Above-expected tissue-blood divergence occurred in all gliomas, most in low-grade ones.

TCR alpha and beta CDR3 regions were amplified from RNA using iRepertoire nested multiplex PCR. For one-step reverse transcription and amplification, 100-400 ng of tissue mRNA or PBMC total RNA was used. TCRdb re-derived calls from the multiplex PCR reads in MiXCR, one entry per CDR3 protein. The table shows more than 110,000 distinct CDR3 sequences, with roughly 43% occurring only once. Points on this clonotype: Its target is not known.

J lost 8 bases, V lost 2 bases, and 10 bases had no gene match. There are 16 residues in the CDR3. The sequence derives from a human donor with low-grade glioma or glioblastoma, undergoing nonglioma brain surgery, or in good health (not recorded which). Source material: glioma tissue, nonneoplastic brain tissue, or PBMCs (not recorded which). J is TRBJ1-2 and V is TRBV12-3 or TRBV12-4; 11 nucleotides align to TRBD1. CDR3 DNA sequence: TGTGCCAGCAGTTTAACTAGGACAGGGGGCGTAAAAGGCTACACCTTC. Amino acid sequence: CASSLTRTGGVKGYTF.